The rows below give T cell receptor beta chains drawn from one sample of a study of blood T cell repertoires in COVID-19. Sequencing used immunoSEQ multiplex PCR; TCRdb keeps in-frame clones, though not all of them. Altogether 120,000 to 150,000 clones are present, less than 90% being singletons, with the ten largest covering about 2.5%. Source material: peripheral blood. These receptors were collected from a human donor with COVID-19, enrolled during active disease. The donor label of this sample is uncertain. The CDR3 runs from the conserved cysteine through the conserved F or W. D genes are given only for firm matches. Clone size appears in some rows only: once, few, many, or a class for an expanded clone.

clone_size: few
v_call: TRBV5-1
j_call: TRBJ2-5
d_call: NA
cdr3_nt: TGCGCCAGCAGCTTGGCTAGCGTGGAGACCCAGTACTTC
cdr3_aa: CASSLASVETQYF

clone_size: NA
v_call: TRBV5-1
j_call: TRBJ2-5
d_call: NA
cdr3_nt: TGCGCCAGCAGCTTGGAGGTACAGGAGACCCAGTACTTC
cdr3_aa: CASSLEVQETQYF

clone_size: once
v_call: TRBV5-4
j_call: TRBJ2-3
d_call: TRBD2
cdr3_nt: TGTGCCAGCAGCTTGACTAGCGGGAGAGATACGCAGTATTTT
cdr3_aa: CASSLTSGRDTQYF

clone_size: NA
v_call: TRBV7-9
j_call: TRBJ1-2
d_call: NA
cdr3_nt: TGTGCCAGCAGCTTCGGGGCTCAGGGGAACTATGGCTACACCTTC
cdr3_aa: CASSFGAQGNYGYTF

clone_size: NA
v_call: TRBV12-5
j_call: TRBJ2-7
d_call: NA
cdr3_nt: TGTGCTAGTGGTTTAACGAAGGGGCCATCCTTAATTTACGAGCAGTACTTC
cdr3_aa: CASGLTKGPSLIYEQYF

clone_size: NA
v_call: TRBV3-1/TRBV3-2
j_call: TRBJ2-3
d_call: TRBD2
cdr3_nt: TGTGCCAGCAGCCAAGATCTCTCGACTAGCGGTACCGATACGCAGTATTTT
cdr3_aa: CASSQDLSTSGTDTQYF

clone_size: NA
v_call: TRBV3-1/TRBV3-2
j_call: TRBJ1-3
d_call: NA
cdr3_nt: TGTGCCAGCAGCCCCGAGTTTCGAGAGACTGGAAACACCATATATTTT
cdr3_aa: CASSPEFRETGNTIYF

clone_size: once
v_call: TRBV19
j_call: TRBJ1-4
d_call: TRBD1
cdr3_nt: TGTGCCAGTAGTATTGGGGGACAGGGAGTTCCAACTAATGAAAAACTGTTTTTT
cdr3_aa: CASSIGGQGVPTNEKLFF

clone_size: NA
v_call: TRBV19
j_call: TRBJ1-1
d_call: TRBD1
cdr3_nt: TGTGCCAGTAGTCCTCGGACAGGGGGGAACACTGAAGCTTTCTTT
cdr3_aa: CASSPRTGGNTEAFF

clone_size: NA
v_call: TRBV28
j_call: TRBJ1-2
d_call: TRBD1
cdr3_nt: TGTGCCAGCAGTCTCCGGACAGGGACGGATGGCTACACCTTC
cdr3_aa: CASSLRTGTDGYTF

clone_size: NA
v_call: TRBV7-5
j_call: TRBJ1-6
d_call: NA
cdr3_nt: TGTGTCAGAAGCTTACAGGGGACGGGTTTAGGGCCCCTCCACTTT
cdr3_aa: CVRSLQGTGLGPLHF

clone_size: NA
v_call: TRBV9
j_call: TRBJ1-3
d_call: NA
cdr3_nt: TGTGCCAGCAGCGTAGTCGGGGCTGGAAACACCATATATTTT
cdr3_aa: CASSVVGAGNTIYF

clone_size: once
v_call: TRBV10-3
j_call: TRBJ1-5
d_call: TRBD1
cdr3_nt: TGTGCCACCGACGGGACAGGAGGGATGGAGCCCCAGCATTTT
cdr3_aa: CATDGTGGMEPQHF

clone_size: NA
v_call: TRBV28
j_call: TRBJ1-1
d_call: NA
cdr3_nt: TGTGCCAGCAGTGTCGTAAACACTGAAGCTTTCTTT
cdr3_aa: CASSVVNTEAFF

clone_size: NA
v_call: TRBV7-9
j_call: TRBJ2-7
d_call: NA
cdr3_nt: TGTGCCAGCAGCTCCCGTGAGGGAACCTACGAGCAGTACTTC
cdr3_aa: CASSSREGTYEQYF

clone_size: NA
v_call: TRBV2
j_call: TRBJ2-1
d_call: NA
cdr3_nt: TGTGCCTTTATACCGGGACTCCTCTACAATGAGCAGTTCTTC
cdr3_aa: CAFIPGLLYNEQFF

clone_size: NA
v_call: TRBV2
j_call: TRBJ1-5
d_call: NA
cdr3_nt: TGTGCCAGCAGTGGACAGTATAGCAATCAGCCCCAGCATTTT
cdr3_aa: CASSGQYSNQPQHF

clone_size: NA
v_call: TRBV6-1
j_call: TRBJ1-2
d_call: TRBD1
cdr3_nt: TGTGCCAGCAGTGAAGTGGACAGGGATGGCTACACCTTC
cdr3_aa: CASSEVDRDGYTF

clone_size: NA
v_call: TRBV27
j_call: TRBJ2-1
d_call: TRBD2
cdr3_nt: TGTGCCAGCAGTTTGGGCTGGGGACTAGCGGGCAATGAGCAGTTCTTC
cdr3_aa: CASSLGWGLAGNEQFF

clone_size: NA
v_call: TRBV9
j_call: TRBJ1-2
d_call: NA
cdr3_nt: TGTGCCAGCAGCGACGGTCCGGGATCCCCTGAGGAAGGCTACACCTTC
cdr3_aa: CASSDGPGSPEEGYTF

clone_size: NA
v_call: TRBV20-1
j_call: TRBJ1-1
d_call: NA
cdr3_nt: TGCAGTGCTAGGCGGGCGGAAGCTTTCTTT
cdr3_aa: CSARRAEAFF

clone_size: NA
v_call: TRBV11-2
j_call: TRBJ2-7
d_call: NA
cdr3_nt: TGTGCCAGCAGCCGACTAGGGGTCGGACCCCTACGAGAGCAGTACTTC
cdr3_aa: CASSRLGVGPLREQYF

clone_size: NA
v_call: TRBV19
j_call: TRBJ2-5
d_call: NA
cdr3_nt: TGTGCCAGTAGTATGAGGTATGGCGAGACCCAGTACTTC
cdr3_aa: CASSMRYGETQYF

clone_size: NA
v_call: TRBV28
j_call: TRBJ1-5
d_call: NA
cdr3_nt: TGTGCCAGCAGCCTGGTAGGGGATAGCAATCAGCCCCAGCATTTT
cdr3_aa: CASSLVGDSNQPQHF

clone_size: NA
v_call: TRBV4-1
j_call: TRBJ1-5
d_call: NA
cdr3_nt: TGCGCCAGCAGCCATCTTAGCAATCAGCCCCAGCATTTT
cdr3_aa: CASSHLSNQPQHF

clone_size: NA
v_call: TRBV27
j_call: TRBJ2-7
d_call: NA
cdr3_nt: TGTGCCAGCAGTCTGGGTTGGGCAGAGAAATCCTACGAGCAGTACTTC
cdr3_aa: CASSLGWAEKSYEQYF

clone_size: NA
v_call: TRBV28
j_call: TRBJ2-7
d_call: TRBD1
cdr3_nt: TGTGCCAGCAGGACAGGGTCCCACGAGCAGTACTTC
cdr3_aa: CASRTGSHEQYF

clone_size: once
v_call: TRBV7-9
j_call: TRBJ2-5
d_call: NA
cdr3_nt: TGTGCCAGCAGCTTACAGGGGATCCAAGAGACCCAGTACTTC
cdr3_aa: CASSLQGIQETQYF

clone_size: NA
v_call: TRBV29-1
j_call: TRBJ2-5
d_call: NA
cdr3_nt: TGCAGCGTTGCAGAACAGGAGACCCAGTACTTC
cdr3_aa: CSVAEQETQYF

clone_size: NA
v_call: TRBV4-2
j_call: TRBJ2-2
d_call: NA
cdr3_nt: TGTGCCAGCAGCAAACTCACAGGGCTCCTGGGCGGGGAGCTGTTTTTT
cdr3_aa: CASSKLTGLLGGELFF

clone_size: NA
v_call: TRBV3-1/TRBV3-2
j_call: TRBJ1-5
d_call: NA
cdr3_nt: TGTGCCAGCAGCCAAGAACACAGACAGCCCCAGCATTTT
cdr3_aa: CASSQEHRQPQHF

clone_size: once
v_call: TRBV18
j_call: TRBJ1-2
d_call: NA
cdr3_nt: TGTGCCAGCTCACCACGGAGAGAGAACTATGGCTACACCTTC
cdr3_aa: CASSPRRENYGYTF

clone_size: NA
v_call: TRBV19
j_call: TRBJ1-5
d_call: TRBD1
cdr3_nt: TGTGCCAGTAGTATGACAGGGGAGGGTGGTCAGCCCCAGCATTTT
cdr3_aa: CASSMTGEGGQPQHF

clone_size: NA
v_call: TRBV5-1
j_call: TRBJ1-4
d_call: NA
cdr3_nt: TGCGCCAGCAGCTTGAGTCCTGGAGGGTCTAATGAAAAACTGTTTTTT
cdr3_aa: CASSLSPGGSNEKLFF

clone_size: NA
v_call: TRBV27
j_call: TRBJ1-2
d_call: NA
cdr3_nt: TGTGCCAGCAGTTTAAACGTTGCGGTAGAAATCTATGGCTACACCTTC
cdr3_aa: CASSLNVAVEIYGYTF

clone_size: NA
v_call: TRBV19
j_call: TRBJ1-2
d_call: TRBD1
cdr3_nt: TGTGCCAGTAGTATTTGGGACCGAGGAGGGGGCTCAAATGGCTACACCTTC
cdr3_aa: CASSIWDRGGGSNGYTF

clone_size: NA
v_call: TRBV4-1
j_call: TRBJ2-4
d_call: TRBD1
cdr3_nt: TGCGCCAGCAGCCAAGATTTAACAGGGGGTGTTCAGTACTTC
cdr3_aa: CASSQDLTGGVQYF

clone_size: NA
v_call: TRBV7-8
j_call: TRBJ1-2
d_call: NA
cdr3_nt: TGTGCCAGCAGCTTGGGAGGGGGGAACTATGGCTACACCTTC
cdr3_aa: CASSLGGGNYGYTF

clone_size: NA
v_call: TRBV18
j_call: TRBJ1-1
d_call: TRBD1
cdr3_nt: TGTGCCAGCTCACCTAGGGACAGGGAAGCTTTCTTT
cdr3_aa: CASSPRDREAFF

clone_size: NA
v_call: TRBV6-5
j_call: TRBJ1-1
d_call: NA
cdr3_nt: TGTGCCAGCAGATCCCAAGGGGGACGGGACACTGAAGCTTTCTTT
cdr3_aa: CASRSQGGRDTEAFF

clone_size: NA
v_call: TRBV2
j_call: TRBJ1-2
d_call: NA
cdr3_nt: TGTGCCAGCAGTGTTTTGAGTCCTAACTATGGCTACACCTTC
cdr3_aa: CASSVLSPNYGYTF

clone_size: once
v_call: TRBV5-1
j_call: TRBJ2-3
d_call: NA
cdr3_nt: TGCGCCAGCAGCTTGGTCGCACAGGGTAACGCAGATACGCAGTATTTT
cdr3_aa: CASSLVAQGNADTQYF

clone_size: NA
v_call: TRBV9
j_call: TRBJ2-5
d_call: NA
cdr3_nt: TGTGCCAGCAGCGTTGGACAGACCCAAGAGACCCAGTACTTC
cdr3_aa: CASSVGQTQETQYF

clone_size: NA
v_call: TRBV28
j_call: TRBJ2-5
d_call: NA
cdr3_nt: TGTGCCAGCAGTTCAGGGGTCGAGACCCAGTACTTC
cdr3_aa: CASSSGVETQYF

clone_size: once
v_call: TRBV27
j_call: TRBJ2-1
d_call: NA
cdr3_nt: TGTGCCAGCAGTCACTGGACTCAAGGGGAGCAGTTCTTC
cdr3_aa: CASSHWTQGEQFF

clone_size: NA
v_call: TRBV10-1
j_call: TRBJ2-2
d_call: TRBD1
cdr3_nt: TGCGCCAGCAGTGAAGGACAGGTGAACACCGGGGAGCTGTTTTTT
cdr3_aa: CASSEGQVNTGELFF

clone_size: NA
v_call: TRBV27
j_call: TRBJ1-6
d_call: NA
cdr3_nt: TGTGCCAGCAGTGAACAGGGTTCCTATAATTCACCCCTCCACTTT
cdr3_aa: CASSEQGSYNSPLHF

clone_size: few
v_call: TRBV13
j_call: TRBJ1-6
d_call: TRBD1
cdr3_nt: TGTGCCAGCAGCTCCAGGGGGCGCGGCGCCTATAATTCACCCCTCCACTTT
cdr3_aa: CASSSRGRGAYNSPLHF

clone_size: NA
v_call: TRBV5-5
j_call: TRBJ2-7
d_call: TRBD1
cdr3_nt: TGTGCCAGCAGCCCAGACAGGGCGAGACACTACGAGCAGTACTTC
cdr3_aa: CASSPDRARHYEQYF

clone_size: once
v_call: TRBV9
j_call: TRBJ2-1
d_call: NA
cdr3_nt: TGTGCCAGCAGCCCCGGGGTACTAGACACCTACAATGAGCAGTTCTTC
cdr3_aa: CASSPGVLDTYNEQFF